These T cell receptor beta chains were read from a single sample in a study of regulatory T cells in long-lasting Graves disease. Using its own MiXCR run on the multiplex PCR reads, TCRdb lists one record per CDR3 protein. In the table there are about 540,000 distinct CDR3 sequences, less than 15% of which are singletons. This sample also appeared in a second study, on T cells in Graves' hyperthyroidism and ophthalmopathy.

The input for sequencing was peripheral blood mononuclear cells (PBMCs), taken at new diagnosis, from a patient treated with antithyroid drugs. The receptors originated from a man aged 30 to 45 with Graves disease. Both conserved end residues are part of each CDR3. D genes are given only for firm matches. Some rows mark clone size as missing; the rest say once, few, many or name a class of expanded clone.

size,D,length,V,J,DNA,CDR3
many,-,15,TRBV5-1,TRBJ2-3,TGCGCCAGCAGCTTGAGCGCTGGAGACGTTATTACGCAGTATTTT,CASSLSAGDVITQYF
-,-,14,TRBV19,TRBJ2-7,TGTGCCAGTAGTATGTCTGGGAAGGTCTACGAGCAGTACTTC,CASSMSGKVYEQYF
-,TRBD2,14,TRBV12-3/TRBV12-4,TRBJ2-7,TGTGCCAGCGGGAGAGCGGGAGTCGGCTACGAGCAGTACTTC,CASGRAGVGYEQYF
many,TRBD1,15,TRBV29-1,TRBJ2-2,TGCAGCGTTGAAGATGAAAGCAGGGGGACCGGGGAGCTGTTTTTT,CSVEDESRGTGELFF
many,-,17,TRBV15,TRBJ2-1,TGTGCCACCAGCAGAGAGGGAGGGGGGTTCTCCTACAATGAGCAGTTCTTC,CATSREGGGFSYNEQFF
few,-,12,TRBV7-2,TRBJ1-6,TGTGCCAGCAGCTCCCCAGCGACACCCCTCCACTTT,CASSSPATPLHF
many,-,13,TRBV11-2,TRBJ1-2,TGTGCCAGCAGCCACTTGGGGGCGTATGGCTACACCTTC,CASSHLGAYGYTF
many,-,19,TRBV28,TRBJ2-3,TGTGCCAGCAGTTTCCCGGCCCGGGGGCTGGGGGGAGGAACAGATACGCAGTATTTT,CASSFPARGLGGGTDTQYF
-,-,14,TRBV7-9,TRBJ1-2,TGTGCCAACAGCCCGTCCCCAAGGGGATATGGCTACACCTTC,CANSPSPRGYGYTF
many,TRBD2,17,TRBV27,TRBJ2-7,TGTGCCAGCAGTTTATTGGGTCTAGCGGATCCTTCCTACGAGCAGTACTTC,CASSLLGLADPSYEQYF
many,-,14,TRBV2,TRBJ2-5,TGTGCCAGCAGTGAAATCAGGGACCAAGAGACCCAGTACTTC,CASSEIRDQETQYF
few,TRBD1,19,TRBV7-4,TRBJ1-6,TGTGCCAGCAGCTTTAGTCCCAAAGACCGGGGACAGAGGGGATCACCCCTCCACTTT,CASSFSPKDRGQRGSPLHF
many,TRBD1,16,TRBV6-1,TRBJ1-5,TGTGCCAGCAGACGGACAGGGCGATCATTCAATCAGCCCCAGCATTTT,CASRRTGRSFNQPQHF
-,-,13,TRBV7-2,TRBJ1-1,TGTGCCAGCAGCGGACTGTACAATACTGAAGCTTTCTTT,CASSGLYNTEAFF
many,-,14,TRBV2,TRBJ2-7,TGTGCCAGCAGTGAAGGCGGCGCCAGGCCCGAGCAGTACTTC,CASSEGGARPEQYF
-,TRBD1,15,TRBV20-1,TRBJ1-1,TGCAGTGCCGCTCTCATCCCAACAGGGGGCTCTGAAGCTTTCTTT,CSAALIPTGGSEAFF
-,TRBD1,14,TRBV27,TRBJ1-1,TGTGCCAGCAGTCTCTCGACAGGGTACACTGAAGCTTTCTTT,CASSLSTGYTEAFF
few,TRBD2,15,TRBV9,TRBJ2-5,TGTGCCAGCAGCGCTGGGGGGGGGGTGTGGGAGACCCAGTACTTC,CASSAGGGVWETQYF
many,-,13,TRBV29-1,TRBJ1-5,TGCAGCGGCCAGTCAGGGCCGAATCAGCCCCAGCATTTT,CSGQSGPNQPQHF
many,-,12,TRBV6-2/TRBV6-3,TRBJ1-1,TGTGCCAGCAGTTCGGACGGTTTTGAAGCTTTCTTT,CASSSDGFEAFF
few,-,15,TRBV9,TRBJ2-7,TGTGCCAGCTCGCGAGGTACAGGCGCTTCCTACGAGCAGTACTTC,CASSRGTGASYEQYF
many,-,13,TRBV27,TRBJ2-5,TGTGCCAGCAGGGGTTTCGCGGGAGAGACCCAGTACTTC,CASRGFAGETQYF
many,-,13,TRBV5-1,TRBJ1-1,TGCGCCAGCAGCTCCCCGGGGTTCACTGAAGCTTTCTTT,CASSSPGFTEAFF
many,TRBD1,15,TRBV28,TRBJ2-3,TGTGCCAGCAGTTTAGGGACAGCTTCGGGGAATACGCAGTATTTT,CASSLGTASGNTQYF
few,-,13,TRBV29-1,TRBJ2-7,TGCAGCGTCAAACAGGGGGGGTCCTACGAGCAGTACTTC,CSVKQGGSYEQYF
few,-,14,TRBV29-1,TRBJ2-5,TGCAGCGTTGCCAGAGGGGGGGATTTGGGGACCCAGTACTTC,CSVARGGDLGTQYF
many,-,13,TRBV12-3/TRBV12-4,TRBJ2-5,TGTGCCAGCAGTCCGGGATGGGGGGAGACCCAGTACTTC,CASSPGWGETQYF
many,-,14,TRBV2,TRBJ1-4,TGTGCCTGCCGGACCGAACCCTTCAATGAAAAACTGTTTTTT,CACRTEPFNEKLFF
many,-,14,TRBV19,TRBJ2-7,TGTGCCAGTAGTATATCCGACAGATACTACGAGCAGTACTTC,CASSISDRYYEQYF
few,-,15,TRBV6-9,TRBJ2-7,TGTGCCAGCAGTTACTCTGGGGGCGAGGCCTACGAGCAGTACTTC,CASSYSGGEAYEQYF
-,-,13,TRBV20-1,TRBJ1-1,TGCAGTGCTAGACCAGGGGCGCGCGCTGAAGCTTTCTTT,CSARPGARAEAFF
-,-,15,TRBV5-1,TRBJ2-5,TGCGCCAGCAGGTTAGCGGAGGGCCCCTTAGAGACCCAGTACTTC,CASRLAEGPLETQYF
-,-,12,TRBV10-3,TRBJ2-1,TGTGCCATCAGTGATACCTACAATGAGCAGTTCTTC,CAISDTYNEQFF
-,-,16,TRBV25-1,TRBJ1-2,TGTGCCAGCAGTGAATGGGGAGAGTTGGGTGGGGTTGGCTACACCTTC,CASSEWGELGGVGYTF
few,-,16,TRBV5-1,TRBJ2-1,TGCGCCAGCAGCTTGTTGGGGGGAGAGGGCTACAATGAGCAGTTCTTC,CASSLLGGEGYNEQFF
many,TRBD1,17,TRBV11-2,TRBJ2-1,TGTGCCAGCAGCGGAAATAGTGACAGGGGGTCCTACAATGAGCAGTTCTTC,CASSGNSDRGSYNEQFF
many,-,15,TRBV13,TRBJ1-1,TGTGCCAGCAGCTTAGTGGCAGGGTTGAACACTGAAGCTTTCTTT,CASSLVAGLNTEAFF